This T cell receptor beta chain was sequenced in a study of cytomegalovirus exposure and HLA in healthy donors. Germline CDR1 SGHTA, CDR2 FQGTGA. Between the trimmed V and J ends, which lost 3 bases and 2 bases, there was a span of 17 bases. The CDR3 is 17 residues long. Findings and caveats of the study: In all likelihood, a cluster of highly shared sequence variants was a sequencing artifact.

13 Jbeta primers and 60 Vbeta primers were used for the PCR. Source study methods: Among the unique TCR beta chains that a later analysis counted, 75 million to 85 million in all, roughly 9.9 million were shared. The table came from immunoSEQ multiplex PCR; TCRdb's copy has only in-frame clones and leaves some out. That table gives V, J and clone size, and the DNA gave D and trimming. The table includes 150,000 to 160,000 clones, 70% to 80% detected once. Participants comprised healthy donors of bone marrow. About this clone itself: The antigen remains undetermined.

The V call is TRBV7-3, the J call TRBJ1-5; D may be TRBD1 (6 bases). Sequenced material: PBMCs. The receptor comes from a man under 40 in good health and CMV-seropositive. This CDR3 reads CASSLSGGRWGNQPQHF. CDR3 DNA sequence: TGTGCCAGCAGCTTGTCGGGGGGGCGATGGGGCAATCAGCCCCAGCATTTT.